The rows below give T cell receptor beta chains drawn from one sample of a study of blood T cell repertoires in COVID-19. Assay used: immunoSEQ multiplex PCR; TCRdb lists only in-frame clones, some missing. The sample has about 170,000 clones, about 85% seen once. Sequencing used peripheral blood. The source is a woman over 75 in a cohort sampled during active or convalescent COVID-19. The conserved cysteine and the conserved F or W are not part of the CDR3 here. Fields, in order: J gene, V gene, CDR3 protein.

J gene: TRBJ2-3; V gene: TRBV5-4; CDR3 protein: ASSLVDSDTQY
J gene: TRBJ1-2; V gene: TRBV14; CDR3 protein: ASSGQLYRVANYGYT
J gene: TRBJ2-5; V gene: TRBV6-2/TRBV6-3; CDR3 protein: ASSYSQRAGRGETQY
J gene: TRBJ1-4; V gene: TRBV7-2; CDR3 protein: ASSFGGTNEKLF
J gene: TRBJ1-2; V gene: TRBV7-9; CDR3 protein: ASSRGQGGGYT
J gene: TRBJ2-7; V gene: TRBV27; CDR3 protein: ASTLLLAGAPGEQY
J gene: TRBJ1-1; V gene: TRBV7-2; CDR3 protein: ASSFQGNTEAF
J gene: TRBJ2-1; V gene: TRBV19; CDR3 protein: ASSADTRPYNEQF
J gene: TRBJ1-6; V gene: TRBV27; CDR3 protein: ASSLLTSTGTGDPPLH
J gene: TRBJ1-5; V gene: TRBV27; CDR3 protein: ASSFRGTHQPQH
J gene: TRBJ1-4; V gene: TRBV5-5; CDR3 protein: ASSRLGGRINEKLF
J gene: TRBJ1-3; V gene: TRBV18; CDR3 protein: ASSPRPGTVSGNTIY
J gene: TRBJ1-2; V gene: TRBV5-1; CDR3 protein: ASSWDRGSYGYT
J gene: TRBJ2-2; V gene: TRBV2; CDR3 protein: ASSLLSGELF
J gene: TRBJ1-1; V gene: TRBV24-1; CDR3 protein: ATSTSNTEAF
J gene: TRBJ2-2; V gene: TRBV6-4; CDR3 protein: ASSGQGGTGELF
J gene: TRBJ2-7; V gene: TRBV6-1; CDR3 protein: ASSEAGGVDEQY
J gene: TRBJ2-5; V gene: TRBV11-3; CDR3 protein: ASSLGRGLETQY
J gene: TRBJ1-5; V gene: TRBV21-1; CDR3 protein: ASSKEMTGPQPQH
J gene: TRBJ2-1; V gene: TRBV11-3; CDR3 protein: ASSLDASGYEQF
J gene: TRBJ2-5; V gene: TRBV7-9; CDR3 protein: ASSSFRGRETQY
J gene: TRBJ1-1; V gene: TRBV24-1; CDR3 protein: ATSVKRTGEVEAF
J gene: TRBJ1-4; V gene: TRBV14; CDR3 protein: ASSQHGEKLF
J gene: TRBJ1-4; V gene: TRBV27; CDR3 protein: ASSLIGRRGQELF
J gene: TRBJ2-1; V gene: TRBV6-5; CDR3 protein: ASSYSRLAEDNEQF
J gene: TRBJ2-2; V gene: TRBV28; CDR3 protein: ASSSLGRYTGELF
J gene: TRBJ2-2; V gene: TRBV5-8; CDR3 protein: ASTSRQGWNTGELF
J gene: TRBJ2-1; V gene: TRBV18; CDR3 protein: ASSPLGQGSYNEQF
J gene: TRBJ1-5; V gene: TRBV6-6; CDR3 protein: ASSYRDRDQPQH
J gene: TRBJ1-2; V gene: TRBV7-2; CDR3 protein: ASSPGQGDYGYT
J gene: TRBJ1-6; V gene: TRBV2; CDR3 protein: ASSETAAYNSPLH
J gene: TRBJ1-2; V gene: TRBV19; CDR3 protein: ASSMTGGEGYGYT
J gene: TRBJ2-2; V gene: TRBV7-2; CDR3 protein: ASSLNGGNTGELF
J gene: TRBJ2-7; V gene: TRBV5-4; CDR3 protein: ASSLGGQTAAYEQY
J gene: TRBJ2-7; V gene: TRBV23-1; CDR3 protein: ASSQSSKPRREY
J gene: TRBJ1-2; V gene: TRBV11-2; CDR3 protein: ASSSDAGRPYYGYT
J gene: TRBJ2-2; V gene: TRBV5-6; CDR3 protein: ASSLEGGNTGELF
J gene: TRBJ2-1; V gene: TRBV9; CDR3 protein: ASTLRGSSYNEQF
J gene: TRBJ1-5; V gene: TRBV18; CDR3 protein: ASSPQGYQPQH
J gene: TRBJ1-5; V gene: TRBV5-1; CDR3 protein: ASSLSTGNQPQH
J gene: TRBJ2-3; V gene: TRBV27; CDR3 protein: ASSLSGTDTQY
J gene: TRBJ1-3; V gene: TRBV3-1/TRBV3-2; CDR3 protein: ASSQEVVSGNTIY
J gene: TRBJ2-3; V gene: TRBV9; CDR3 protein: ASSSPLAERTSTDTQY
J gene: TRBJ1-1; V gene: TRBV7-9; CDR3 protein: ASSHKAGQGRSAF
J gene: TRBJ1-2; V gene: TRBV7-2; CDR3 protein: ASSPGGGGYGYT
J gene: TRBJ2-7; V gene: TRBV5-1; CDR3 protein: ASRPGGTVYEQY
J gene: TRBJ2-3; V gene: TRBV6-5; CDR3 protein: ASSREGRTDTQY
J gene: TRBJ2-1; V gene: TRBV6-5; CDR3 protein: ASSYARPENNEQF
J gene: TRBJ2-7; V gene: TRBV11-3; CDR3 protein: ASSLGQDLYEQY
J gene: TRBJ1-1; V gene: TRBV27; CDR3 protein: ASSLSVSRNTEAF
J gene: TRBJ1-2; V gene: TRBV10-2; CDR3 protein: ASSETGLRGYT
J gene: TRBJ1-2; V gene: TRBV6-5; CDR3 protein: ASSPYSGQGYGYT
J gene: TRBJ1-3; V gene: TRBV7-9; CDR3 protein: ASSLQRNTIY
J gene: TRBJ2-3; V gene: TRBV6-6; CDR3 protein: ASSYLTGSGTDTQY